In its sample, the clone carrying this TCR beta chain was seen a few times. Its target is unknown. MiXCR, applied by TCRdb to the 5' RACE reads, yields one record per CDR3 protein. The sample records around 310,000 distinct CDR3 sequences, about 20% being singletons. The entry originates in a study of T-cell memory formation after mild COVID-19. Study results and limitations: Mainly in CM and EM were contracting CD4+ clones; CD8+ were in EMRA.

This CDR3 is built from 13 residues. V dropped 7 bases and J dropped 2 bases, with 8 bases sitting between them. The source of this sequence is a man between 18 and 29 years old who had mild COVID-19 (a few samples of this study predate the infection). Cell type and time point are not known. The chain is built from TRBV12-3 or TRBV12-4 and TRBJ2-2; D not resolved. Sequencing input: PBMCs or a T cell subset sorted from them (not recorded which). The CDR3: CASTDFNTGELFF. The CDR3 DNA follows: TGTGCCAGCACCGACTTCAACACCGGGGAGCTGTTTTTT.